The clone carrying this TCR beta chain was detected many times. Its target is unknown. Regions amplified from RNA transcripts were the TCR beta CDR3 regions. An initial round of RT-PCR targeting the TCR CDR3 relied on the HTBI primer set. TCRdb redid the calling of the multiplex PCR reads with MiXCR, one entry per CDR3 protein. The profile shows 800,000 or so distinct CDR3 sequences, 35% to 45% of them singletons. The record originates from a study of T cells in Graves' hyperthyroidism and ophthalmopathy. Patients aged 18 to 65 had newly diagnosed hyperthyroidism of under 2 months' duration. Findings of the study overall: A 13 V-J model separated ophthalmopathy from stable hyperthyroidism.

Sequencing used blood. The TCR was taken from a man aged 18 to 35 with Graves' hyperthyroidism.

Here the CDR3 reads CASSLRENSPLHF. The DNA for the CDR3 is TGTGCCAGCAGTTTAAGGGAGAATTCACCCCTCCACTTT. J is TRBJ1-6 and V is TRBV12-3 or TRBV12-4; no definite D call. This CDR3 is 13 amino acids long. V lost 2 bases, J lost 7 bases, and 6 bases lay in between.